Included here is one TCR beta chain sequence, with context. No antigen is known for it. A multiplex PCR was run with 60 Vbeta primers and 13 Jbeta primers. Only in-frame clones appear in the TCRdb table, and some are missing; sequencing was by immunoSEQ multiplex PCR. In the table there are over 100,000 clones, around 80% of which are singletons. CDR1 is KGHSH, CDR2 LQKENI, per germline. The CDR3 length is 15 residues. V shed 4 bases and J shed 1 base, with 11 bases lying between them. This record belongs to a study of cytomegalovirus exposure and HLA in healthy donors. Study-level points and caveats: Most subjects' HLA-A and HLA-B alleles were reportedly predicted from TCR beta sequences. Cytomegalovirus-associated TCR beta chains were listed, numbering 164. Most TCR sequences were rare, but some public TCRs occurred in many donors. Presence/absence results assume similar sequencing depth per donor, which may not hold.

The chain employs TRBV18 and TRBJ1-3; TRBD1 might be the D (5 bases). Sample: PBMCs. The source of this sequence is a female donor in good health and CMV-seronegative. This CDR3 reads CASSRKTGSGNTIYF. The CDR3 DNA reads TGTGCCAGCTCACGGAAAACAGGTTCTGGAAACACCATATATTTT. Using reference TRBV18 and TRBJ1-3 for the parts outside the CDR3, the full variable domain is NAGVMQNPRHLVRRRGQEARLRCSPMKGHSHVYWYRQLPEEGLKFMVYLQKENIIDESGMPKERFSAEFPKEGPSILRIQQVVRGDSAAYFCASSRKTGSGNTIYFGEGSWLTVV.